A selection of T cell receptor beta chains follows, all from one sample in a study of identical twins. In TCRdb, the 5' RACE reads were re-called with MiXCR into one record per CDR3 protein. Among 750,000 to 950,000 distinct CDR3 sequences listed, around an eighth were seen once. This sample was also put to use in a study of yellow fever vaccine responses in identical twins.

Material for sequencing was PBMCs. The source of these receptors is a woman younger than 35 in good health. The CDR3 runs from the conserved cysteine through the conserved F or W. A D gene is named only where the DNA matches it firmly. Some rows have no size entry. The others give once, few or many, or a class for an expanded clone.

D	size	V	J	DNA	CDR3
TRBD1	-	TRBV5-4	TRBJ1-2	TGTGCCAGCAGCCTTCCCATCCAGGGGGGCTATGGCTACACCTTC	CASSLPIQGGYGYTF
-	many	TRBV27	TRBJ2-7	TGTGCCAGCCGAGGAATCAGGGCTCCTTACGAGCAGTACTTC	CASRGIRAPYEQYF
-	few	TRBV5-1	TRBJ1-1	TGCGCCAGCAGGCGGGAGAACGCGAACACTGAAGCTTTCTTT	CASRRENANTEAFF
-	-	TRBV3-1	TRBJ2-2	TGTGCCAGCAAGATGAGGAACACCGGGGAGCTGTTTTTT	CASKMRNTGELFF
-	many	TRBV9	TRBJ1-1	TGTGCCAGCGGGGGCACTGAAGCTTTCTTT	CASGGTEAFF
TRBD2	few	TRBV7-2	TRBJ2-1	TGTGCCAGCAGCTTAGTAGCGGGAGTTGGTGAGCAGTTCTTC	CASSLVAGVGEQFF
-	few	TRBV13	TRBJ1-2	TGTGCCAGCAGCTTAAATTTGCGATCCGGCTACACCTTC	CASSLNLRSGYTF
-	few	TRBV9	TRBJ2-2	TGTGCCAGCAGCGCAAGTTCGAGGGGATCCGGGGAGCTGTTTTTT	CASSASSRGSGELFF
TRBD2	few	TRBV20-1	TRBJ2-3	TGCAGTGCTAGAGTCCTGGGACTAGCGGGGGGGCGCACAGATACGCAGTATTTT	CSARVLGLAGGRTDTQYF
-	-	TRBV6-1	TRBJ1-2	TGTGCCAGCAGTGAAGCGTCCACGGGAAACTATGGCTACACCTTC	CASSEASTGNYGYTF
-	many	TRBV7-2	TRBJ1-4	TGTGCCAGCAGCTTAGAGGGGAGACTGTTTTTT	CASSLEGRLFF
-	-	TRBV29-1	TRBJ2-1	TGCAGCTCCCCGACTGGGTACAATGAGCAGTTCTTC	CSSPTGYNEQFF
-	-	TRBV7-9	TRBJ2-5	TGTGCCAGCAGCCCCATCCAGGGGACCCAGTACTTC	CASSPIQGTQYF
-	few	TRBV5-1	TRBJ2-3	TGCGCCAGCAGCAATGGGCCGGAATCAGATACGCAGTATTTT	CASSNGPESDTQYF